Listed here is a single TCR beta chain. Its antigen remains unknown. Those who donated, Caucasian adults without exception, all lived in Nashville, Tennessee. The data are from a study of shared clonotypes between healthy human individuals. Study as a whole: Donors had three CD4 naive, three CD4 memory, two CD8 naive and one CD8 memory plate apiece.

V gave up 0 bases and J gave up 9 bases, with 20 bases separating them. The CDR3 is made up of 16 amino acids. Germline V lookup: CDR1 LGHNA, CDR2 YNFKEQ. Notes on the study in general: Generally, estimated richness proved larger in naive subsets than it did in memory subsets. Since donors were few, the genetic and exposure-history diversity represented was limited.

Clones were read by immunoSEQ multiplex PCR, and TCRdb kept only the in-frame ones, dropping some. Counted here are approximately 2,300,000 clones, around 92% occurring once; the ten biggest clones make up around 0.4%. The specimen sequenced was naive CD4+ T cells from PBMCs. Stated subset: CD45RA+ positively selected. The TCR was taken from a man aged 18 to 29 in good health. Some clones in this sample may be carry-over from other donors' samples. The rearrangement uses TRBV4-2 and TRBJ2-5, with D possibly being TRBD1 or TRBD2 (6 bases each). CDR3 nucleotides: TGTGCCAGCAGCCAAGATTCTAAGAGTCCAAGGGGGGCCCAGTACTTC. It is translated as CASSQDSKSPRGAQYF.